A single sample gave rise to the 15 T cell receptor beta chains below, sequenced in a study of a mutant IDH1 vaccine in newly diagnosed glioma. TCRdb's copy holds only in-frame clones and misses some; the assay was immunoSEQ multiplex PCR. The table lists about 30,000 clones, more than 70% of them singletons. Their antigens are not known. The time point was: week 23, last vaccination. Vaccination comprised doses that each held 300 ug of mutant IDH1 20-mer peptide, plus topical imiquimod. Sequenced here: PBMCs, sampled from a glioma patient whose treatment included an IDH1 peptide vaccine. These receptors originate from a woman younger than 30 with glioma.

This clone was counted a few times. CDR3 nucleotide sequence: TGCAGCGTAGGACAGGGTTTAGGGGGGACTGAAGCTTTCTTT. It codes for CSVGQGLGGTEAFF. V gene TRBV29-1 combines with J gene TRBJ1-1, with 8 bases identical to TRBD1. Trimming removed 6 bases from V and 5 bases from J; junction bases left unmatched: 11. CDR1 is SQVTM and CDR2 is ANQGSEA in the germline V gene. CDR3 length: 14 residues.

V gene TRBV2 combines with J gene TRBJ1-2; no clear D. V shed 5 bases and J shed 0 bases, with 10 bases lying between them. Germline loops: CDR1 SNHLY, CDR2 FYNNEI. This CDR3 is built from 14 residues. Written as DNA, the CDR3 is TGTGCCAGCAGTATAGGCAGCCCTAACTATGGCTACACCTTC. Translating it yields CASSIGSPNYGYTF.

This chain links TRBV7-9 with TRBJ2-2, with D unclear. The V end lost 4 bases, the J end lost 4 bases, and 10 bases lay between the germline ends. This CDR3 region has 14 residues. Germline V gives CDR1 SEHNR, CDR2 FQNEAQ (reference sequence). The CDR3 region has the DNA TGTGCCAGCAGCTCGAAACAGATCACCGGGGAGCTGTTTTTT. Protein sequence: CASSSKQITGELFF.

The genes are TRBV4-2 and TRBJ1-4, with a weak D call TRBD1 (5 bases). The length of the CDR3 is 16 residues. Trimming took off 1 base at V and 8 bases at J, with 17 bases between the two ends. The germline gives CDR1 LGHNA, CDR2 YNFKEQ. CDR3 nucleotides: TGTGCCAGCAGCCAAGCGGCAGGGATTAATCCAGAAAAACTGTTTTTT. Protein sequence: CASSQAAGINPEKLFF.

The chain recombines TRBV19 with TRBJ2-5, with TRBD2 identical over 7 bases. Trimming took 5 bases from V and 9 from J; bases not matched to a gene: 12. The CDR3 extends over 14 amino acids. CDR1 and CDR2 from the germline V gene are LNHDA and SQIVND (reference sequence). The CDR3 here is CASSLQSGVSAQYF. The CDR3 DNA sequence: TGTGCCAGTAGTTTACAAAGCGGGGTCTCGGCCCAGTACTTC.

This clone was seen once. The chain carries TRBV5-4 and TRBJ2-1, with unresolved D. CDR3 length: 12 residues. Germline values: CDR1 SGHNT, CDR2 YYREEE (reference sequence). Deletions cut 1 base from V and 5 bases from J, with 4 bases between. CDR3 amino acids: CASSLLDNEQFF. CDR3 nucleotides: TGTGCCAGCAGCTTGCTGGACAATGAGCAGTTCTTC.

The chain links TRBV7-9 to TRBJ2-5, with TRBD1 identical over 9 bases. The length of the CDR3 is 19 residues. V lost 0 bases, J lost 3 bases, and 14 bases stayed unmatched. Germline V CDR1 and CDR2: SEHNR, FQNEAQ (reference sequence). The CDR3 DNA reads TGTGCCAGCAGCTTAGCTAACTTACTCCGGGACAGGGCCAAAGAGACCCAGTACTTC. This sequence encodes CASSLANLLRDRAKETQYF.

This rearrangement joins TRBV5-4 to TRBJ2-7; the D is unclear. Germline V gives CDR1 SGHNT, CDR2 YYREEE (reference sequence). The CDR3 has 14 residues. Trimming shortened V by 4 bases and J by 7 bases, and 18 bases separated the two germline ends. CDR3 sequence (DNA): TGTGCCAGCAGCCCTTCCTTTGCAATAGGGGAGCAGTACTTC. Protein product: CASSPSFAIGEQYF. Full variable domain (outside the CDR3, taken from reference TRBV5-4 and TRBJ2-7): ETGVTQSPTHLIKTRGQQVTLRCSSQSGHNTVSWYQQALGQGPQFIFQYYREEENGRGNFPPRFSGLQFPNYSSELNVNALELDDSALYLCASSPSFAIGEQYFGPGTRLTVT.

This clone was counted a single time. This chain connects TRBV7-2 to TRBJ2-4, with unresolved D. Germline-derived CDR1 and CDR2 are SGHTA and FQGNSA. Trimming stripped 6 bases from V and 7 bases from J, with 19 bases between. The CDR3 runs 15 residues. The CDR3 loop reads CASSRTGLLGNIQYF. CDR3 sequence (DNA): TGTGCCAGCAGTCGAACGGGTCTACTGGGCAACATTCAGTACTTC.

This chain uses TRBV6-1 with TRBJ1-1; TRBD1 might be the D (6 bases). The ends were cut back, 3 bases at V and 6 bases at J, with 17 bases in the middle. The CDR3 has 15 residues. Germline CDR1 and CDR2: MNHNS and SASEGT. CDR3 in amino acids: CASSDRVGGPAEAFF. CDR3 DNA sequence: TGTGCCAGCAGTGACCGGGTAGGGGGACCGGCTGAAGCTTTCTTT.

This clone was counted a few times. The chain carries TRBV30 and TRBJ1-4; no firm D call. The V gene's germline CDR1 is GTSNPN and CDR2 SVGIG (reference sequence). The germline V and J ends were trimmed by 1 base and 8 bases, with 17 bases remaining between them. This CDR3 has 15 residues. CDR3 in DNA: TGTGCCTGGAGTGGGGCCGGGGTTTCTATAGAAAAACTGTTTTTT. Translating it yields CAWSGAGVSIEKLFF.

The V call is TRBV6-6, the J call TRBJ1-5; a possible D gene is TRBD1 (5 bases). Looked up from germline, CDR1 is MNHNY and CDR2 is SVGAGI (reference sequence). The V end was cut by 7 bases, the J end by 5 bases, with 21 bases between. The CDR3 covers 16 residues. CDR3 coding DNA: TGTGCCAGCATCGCAAATGGGCAGGGAAGATATCAGCCCCAGCATTTT. Residues: CASIANGQGRYQPQHF.

DNA for the CDR3: TGTGCCAGCAGCGTAGGACAAGAACTAGCGGCCTCCTACAATGAGCAGTTCTTC. This codes for CASSVGQELAASYNEQFF. The V and J genes are TRBV9 and TRBJ2-1; 8 bases align to TRBD2. The CDR3 is made up of 18 amino acids. Germline CDR1 reads SGDLS; CDR2 reads YYNGEE. V lost 0 bases, J lost 0 bases, and 8 bases stayed unmatched. Full variable domain (remainder filled in from reference TRBV9 and TRBJ2-1): DSGVTQTPKHLITATGQRVTLRCSPRSGDLSVYWYQQSLDQGLQFLIQYYNGEERAKGNILERFSAQQFPDLHSELNLSSLELGDSALYFCASSVGQELAASYNEQFFGPGTRLTVL.

The chain joins TRBV18 to TRBJ2-5; D uncertain. The V gene lost 6 bases and the J gene lost 3 bases, with 8 bases spanning the gap. The CDR3 extends over 12 amino acids. Germline CDR1 and CDR2: KGHSH and LQKENI. CDR3 sequence reads: CASSREKETQYF. CDR3 nucleotides: TGTGCCAGCTCCCGCGAGAAAGAGACCCAGTACTTC.

The J gene is TRBJ2-1, the V gene TRBV7-9; TRBD2 matches 10 bases. After removal of 4 bases from V and 7 bases from J, the junction contained 10 bases not matched to a gene. This CDR3 has 16 amino acids. Germline loops: CDR1 SEHNR, CDR2 FQNEAQ (reference sequence). The CDR3 loop reads CASSSPLAGVKNEQFF. The CDR3 nucleotides read TGTGCCAGCAGCTCGCCCCTAGCGGGAGTTAAGAATGAGCAGTTCTTC.